This T cell receptor gamma chain comes out of a study of gammadelta T cells in human blood (dated by TCRdb to 2018 to 2021). CDR1 VINAFY and CDR2 YDVSNSKD were looked up in the germline V gene. Inclusive of the bounding cysteine and phenylalanine, the CDR3 is 12 residues long. The sequence is cut down to CDR3 DNA, 36 bases in frame from base 1. The library was obtained by RT-PCR. Sequencing used an Illumina MiSeq. Clone calls in TCRdb were regenerated from the public reads with CATT, after which identical DNA sequences shared one row. Within this sample are more than 95 gamma-chain clones, with around 4.1% of them counted one time only. Around three quarters of the sample rests with the top ten. This clone was seen more than once but under ten times. The antigen this receptor binds is unknown. The TCRdb record carries a much larger clone's protein, which differs from this DNA's translation at residue 4; a read error is the likely cause, and the protein listed here is the DNA translation.

Study-wide findings and limitations: According to the study, polyclonal expansion of innate gamma-delta T cells immediately after birth appeared to be driven by microbial exposure.

Specimen: non-Vgamma9Vdelta2 gamma-delta T cells from adult blood. The chain couples TRGV5 to TRGJ1 or TRGJ2. The TCR originated in a human donor. The CDR3 protein is CATRDRPHKKLF. The nucleotide sequence is given as TGTGCCACCCGGGACAGGCCCCATAAGAAACTCTTT.